The 30 T cell receptor beta chains in this list originate from one sample, sequenced in a study of cytomegalovirus exposure and HLA in healthy donors (dated by TCRdb to 2017 to 2019). Receptors were amplified or captured by the immunoSEQ multiplex PCR assay. For the multiplex PCR, a mixture combining 60 forward primers for TCR Vbeta segments and 13 reverse primers for TCR Jbeta segments was used. As stored in TCRdb, this immuneACCESS dataset retains in-frame rearrangements with V and J assigned. A fraction of the clones does not appear; measured against another copy, unresolved V genes explain less than half of the discrepancy, and the remainder lacks a known reason. Counted in this sample were about 97,000 clones; around 81% of them appeared once. The leading ten clones occupy 5.2% of the sample. Source material: PBMCs. The receptors were sampled from a man between 40 and 49 years old in good health and CMV-seropositive.

The chain links TRBV11-2 to TRBJ2-5, with TRBD1 as a possible D gene (5 bases). The CDR3 totals 14 residues. The V gene lost 0 bases and the J gene lost 2 bases, with 7 bases spanning the gap. CDR1 and CDR2 from the germline V gene are SGHAT and FQNNGV. CDR3 nucleotide sequence: TGTGCCAGCAGCTTAGATACAGGTCAAGAGACCCAGTACTTC. Protein sequence: CASSLDTGQETQYF. The variable domain in full, with the rest retrieved from reference TRBV11-2 and TRBJ2-5, is EAGVAQSPRYKIIEKRQSVAFWCNPISGHATLYWYQQILGQGPKLLIQFQNNGVVDDSQLPKDRFSAERLKGVDSTLKIQPAKLEDSAVYLCASSLDTGQETQYFGPGTRLLVL.

The chain joins TRBV30 to TRBJ1-2, with 10 bases aligning to TRBD1. Per germline, CDR1 GTSNPN and CDR2 SVGIG (reference sequence). The CDR3 extends over 10 amino acids. V was clipped by 8 bases and J by 8 bases; unmatched bases: 2. The CDR3: CAADRGGYTF. In DNA, the CDR3 is TGTGCCGCGGACAGGGGGGGCTACACCTTC.

The chain couples TRBV6-1 to TRBJ2-7, with D unclear. Germline CDR1 MNHNS, CDR2 SASEGT. This CDR3 has 10 amino acids. The germline V and J ends were trimmed by 7 bases and 3 bases, with 4 bases remaining between them. The CDR3 spells CASMSYEQYF. The CDR3 nucleotides read TGTGCCAGCATGAGCTACGAGCAGTACTTC.

The chain joins TRBV9 to TRBJ2-4, with D possibly TRBD2 on 5 matching bases. Germline values: CDR1 SGDLS, CDR2 YYNGEE. CDR3 length: 14 residues. Between the trimmed V and J ends, which lost 8 bases and 7 bases, there was a span of 19 bases. The chain's CDR3 is CASTRQSGRNIQYF. CDR3 in DNA: TGTGCCAGTACGCGACAATCGGGAAGGAACATTCAGTACTTC.

This clone was picked up one time. V is TRBV2 and J is TRBJ2-1; TRBD2 matches at 7 bases. J lost 0 bases, V lost 6 bases, and 8 bases had no gene match. Germline V gene data show CDR1 as SNHLY and CDR2 as FYNNEI. The CDR3 runs to 16 residues. This chain's CDR3 is CASRSFGGGSYNEQFF. For the CDR3, the DNA is TGTGCCAGCAGGTCGTTCGGCGGGGGCTCCTACAATGAGCAGTTCTTC.

The chain has TRBV19 and TRBJ2-2, with TRBD1 as a possible D gene (5 bases). Germline CDR1 is LNHDA and CDR2 is SQIVND (reference sequence). V shed 3 bases and J shed 0 bases, with 8 bases lying between them. CDR3 length: 15 amino acids. The CDR3 sequence is CASSMAGTNTGELFF. CDR3 nucleotide sequence: TGTGCCAGTAGTATGGCAGGGACGAACACCGGGGAGCTGTTTTTT.

The chain has TRBV2 and TRBJ1-1; weak D call: TRBD1 (5 bases). Germline values: CDR1 SNHLY, CDR2 FYNNEI. V was shortened by 3 bases and J by 10 bases, with 15 bases between the two germline ends. CDR3 length: 13 residues. For the CDR3, the DNA is TGTGCCAGCAGTGATGGTCGGATGGGGCGAGCTTTCTTT. Translation: CASSDGRMGRAFF.

This sequence joins TRBV5-1 and TRBJ2-2, with a possible D match to TRBD2 (6 bases). Germline V gene lookup returns CDR1 SGHRS and CDR2 YFSETQ. The CDR3 is 17 residues long. The V end was cut by 2 bases, the J end by 2 bases, with 16 bases between. CDR3 residues: CASSFGSRGSNTGELFF. As DNA, the CDR3 is TGCGCCAGCAGCTTTGGCTCGCGGGGTTCTAACACCGGGGAGCTGTTTTTT.

This clone was picked up a small number of times. The J gene is TRBJ2-7, the V gene TRBV4-1; D ambiguous. Trimming shortened V by 7 bases and J by 0 bases, and 16 bases separated the two germline ends. The CDR3 sequence is 15 residues long. Germline V gene data show CDR1 as MGHRA and CDR2 as YSYEKL. CDR3 DNA: TGCGCCAGCAACCGAAAATACGACAACTCCTACGAGCAGTACTTC. Its translation is CASNRKYDNSYEQYF.

The V and J genes are TRBV18 and TRBJ2-3, with TRBD1 as a possible D gene (6 bases). V shed 3 bases and J shed 4 bases, with 17 bases lying between them. The CDR3 consists of 16 residues. Germline V CDR1 and CDR2: KGHSH, LQKENI. The CDR3 loop is CASSPRQAAGPDTQYF. The CDR3 bases are TGTGCCAGCTCACCCCGACAGGCCGCAGGCCCAGATACGCAGTATTTT.

The J gene is TRBJ1-5, the V gene TRBV30; D might be TRBD1 (5 bases). V was cut by 0 bases and J by 1 base, with 13 bases left in between. From germline, CDR1 is GTSNPN and CDR2 SVGIG (reference sequence). This CDR3 contains 16 residues. The CDR3 spells CAWSVPGGGSNQPQHF. The CDR3 DNA follows: TGTGCCTGGAGTGTACCGGGGGGAGGAAGCAATCAGCCCCAGCATTTT. The whole variable domain, filled in from reference TRBV30 and TRBJ1-5, reads SQTIHQWPATLVQPVGSPLSLECTVEGTSNPNLYWYRQAAGRGLQLLFYSVGIGQISSEVPQNLSASRPQDRQFILSSKKLLLSDSGFYLCAWSVPGGGSNQPQHFGDGTRLSIL.

The chain carries TRBV2 and TRBJ1-1; weak D call: TRBD1 (5 bases). CDR3 length: 13 amino acids. Germline V gene sequence: CDR1 SNHLY, CDR2 FYNNEI. Trimming stripped 7 bases from V and 4 bases from J, with 13 bases between. The CDR3 loop reads CASTPGGTTEAFF. The CDR3, as DNA: TGTGCCAGCACTCCGGGGGGGACCACTGAAGCTTTCTTT.

This clone was detected only a few times. The V gene is TRBV2, the J gene TRBJ2-4, with 7 bases matching TRBD1. J gave up 6 bases and V 10 bases, and 9 bases lay outside the gene matches. Germline lookup yields CDR1 SNHLY and CDR2 FYNNEI. This CDR3 spans 13 amino acids. CDR3 residues: CATQTGLGNIQYF. CDR3 DNA sequence: TGTGCCACGCAGACAGGGTTAGGAAACATTCAGTACTTC.

This CDR3 reads CAWSAGQINSPLHF. The CDR3 DNA follows: TGTGCCTGGAGCGCGGGACAGATAAATTCACCCCTCCACTTT. The chain joins TRBV30 to TRBJ1-6; TRBD1 matches 7 bases. The CDR3 is 14 residues long. The germline CDR1 and CDR2 sequences are GTSNPN and SVGIG (reference sequence). V was clipped by 3 bases and J by 7 bases; unmatched bases: 6.

The CDR3 sequence is CAWSVNSYGYTF. CDR3 in DNA: TGTGCCTGGAGTGTAAACAGCTATGGCTACACCTTC. The chain recombines TRBV30 with TRBJ1-2; D gene ambiguous. CDR3 length: 12 amino acids. Germline lookup yields CDR1 GTSNPN and CDR2 SVGIG (reference sequence). The V and J ends lost 0 bases and 4 bases respectively, with 6 bases between them.

The V and J genes are TRBV5-6 and TRBJ2-3; weak D call: TRBD1 (5 bases). Trimming left V 4 bases short and J 2 bases short, with 8 bases between. CDR3 length: 13 residues. Germline-derived CDR1 and CDR2 are SGHDT and YYEEEE. The CDR3 nucleotides read TGTGCCAGCAGCCTACAGGACACAGATACGCAGTATTTT. Its protein product is CASSLQDTDTQYF.

The CDR3 reads CASSHPTGYGETQYF. The CDR3, as DNA: TGTGCCAGCAGCCATCCTACAGGGTATGGGGAGACCCAGTACTTC. The chain carries TRBV14 and TRBJ2-5; tentatively, D is TRBD1 (6 bases). The CDR3 is made up of 15 amino acids. Trimming stripped 3 bases from V and 5 bases from J, with 16 bases between. CDR1 SGHDN and CDR2 FVKESK come from the germline V gene.

The rearrangement joins TRBV7-8 to TRBJ1-1; the D gene is possibly TRBD1 (6 bases). The CDR3 spans 15 residues. Germline values: CDR1 SGHVS, CDR2 FQNEAQ. V was cut by 5 bases and J by 8 bases, with 21 bases left in between. The CDR3 DNA reads TGTGCCAGCAGCGCCCGGGGGGCCGAAAGAAGAGAAGCTTTCTTT. It yields the protein CASSARGAERREAFF.

This clone was counted between two and nine times. This chain uses TRBV11-2 with TRBJ1-4, with TRBD1 identical over 8 bases. The junction had 6 bases not matched to a gene; V was cut back by 5 bases and J by 10 bases. The germline gives CDR1 SGHAT, CDR2 FQNNGV. The CDR3 runs 13 residues. CDR3 DNA sequence: TGTGCCAGCAGCACGACAGGGGTTGGAAAACTGTTTTTT. This encodes CASSTTGVGKLFF.

This chain uses TRBV5-8 with TRBJ2-5; 7 bases are shared with TRBD1. V was pared by 2 bases and J by 2 bases, with 3 bases of the junction left unmatched. Germline CDR1 and CDR2: SGHTS and YDEGEE. This CDR3 spans 14 amino acids. DNA for the CDR3: TGTGCCAGCAGCTTAGGGACAGCTCAAGAGACCCAGTACTTC. Translating gives CASSLGTAQETQYF. The full variable domain, in which reference TRBV5-8 and TRBJ2-5 provide the parts outside the CDR3, is EAGVTQSPTHLIKTRGQQATLRCSPISGHTSVYWYQQALGLGLQFLLWYDEGEERNRGNFPPRFSGRQFPNYSSELNVNALELEDSALYLCASSLGTAQETQYFGPGTRLLVL.

The chain has TRBV7-9 and TRBJ2-2; possibly TRBD1 for D (6 bases). The V gene lost 3 bases and the J gene lost 2 bases, with 10 bases spanning the gap. Germline values: CDR1 SEHNR, CDR2 FQNEAQ (reference sequence). The CDR3 is 15 residues long. The CDR3 nucleotides read TGTGCCAGCAGCTTTTCAGGGGTCAACACCGGGGAGCTGTTTTTT. It codes for CASSFSGVNTGELFF.

This chain connects TRBV5-4 to TRBJ2-3; 10 bases fit TRBD2. Trimming cost V 4 bases and J 6 bases; bases outside gene matches: 5. CDR1 SGHNT and CDR2 YYREEE come from the germline V gene (reference sequence). The CDR3 length is 14 residues. This CDR3 is CASSPLAGEDTQYF. CDR3 nucleotides: TGTGCCAGCAGCCCTCTAGCGGGAGAGGATACGCAGTATTTT.

This chain connects TRBV6-1 to TRBJ1-1, with D tentatively TRBD1 (6 bases). Germline loops: CDR1 MNHNS, CDR2 SASEGT. The CDR3 is made up of 13 amino acids. With 7 bases removed from V and 10 bases from J, the gap between germline ends came to 19 bases. CDR3 sequence reads: CASTRSYRESAFF. DNA for the CDR3: TGTGCCAGCACCCGGTCTTACAGGGAGTCAGCTTTCTTT.

The genes are TRBV30 and TRBJ1-1; a weak D match, TRBD1 (6 bases). The CDR3 contains 14 residues. The V gene lost 1 base and the J gene lost 3 bases, with 12 bases spanning the gap. CDR1 is GTSNPN, CDR2 SVGIG, per germline (reference sequence). The CDR3 nucleotides read TGTGCCTGGAGTGACCCCTCAGGGGACACTGAAGCTTTCTTT. Its translation: CAWSDPSGDTEAFF.

The V call is TRBV19, the J call TRBJ2-1; 10 bases align to TRBD2. This CDR3 has 15 residues. Unmatched junction bases numbered 14, after V lost 9 bases and J lost 9 bases. Germline V gene sequence: CDR1 LNHDA, CDR2 SQIVND (reference sequence). The DNA for the CDR3 is TGTGCCAGCTTACCTCGACTAGCGGGCCCCGGTGAGCAGTTCTTC. This translates into CASLPRLAGPGEQFF.

The chain has TRBV11-2 and TRBJ1-2; D may be TRBD1 (6 bases). Trimming left V 4 bases short and J 3 bases short, with 12 bases between. The CDR3 has 14 amino acids. CDR1 and CDR2 (germline): SGHAT, FQNNGV. CDR3 bases: TGTGCCAGCAGCTCGGACAGCCTCTACTATGGCTACACCTTC. Its protein product is CASSSDSLYYGYTF. Using reference TRBV11-2 and TRBJ1-2 for the parts outside the CDR3, the full variable domain is EAGVAQSPRYKIIEKRQSVAFWCNPISGHATLYWYQQILGQGPKLLIQFQNNGVVDDSQLPKDRFSAERLKGVDSTLKIQPAKLEDSAVYLCASSSDSLYYGYTFGSGTRLTVV.

This rearrangement joins TRBV5-1 to TRBJ1-6; D is uncertain. Germline V gene lookup returns CDR1 SGHRS and CDR2 YFSETQ. The CDR3 spans 14 residues. The V and J ends lost 3 bases and 6 bases respectively, with 10 bases between them. CDR3 residues: CASSSVEGNSPLHF. CDR3 nucleotide sequence: TGCGCCAGCAGCTCGGTCGAGGGTAATTCACCCCTCCACTTT.

The chain is built from TRBV7-9 and TRBJ2-5; 7 positions match TRBD1. The length of the CDR3 is 12 residues. V dropped 5 bases and J dropped 5; count of bases not matched to a gene: 2. CDR1 and CDR2 from the germline V gene are SEHNR and FQNEAQ (reference sequence). CDR3 nucleotides: TGTGCCAGCAGCAAGGGGGCGGAGACCCAGTACTTC. Its protein is CASSKGAETQYF.

In its sample, this clone was seen many times. V and J are TRBV6-5 and TRBJ2-1, with 9 bases lining up with TRBD2. In germline, CDR1 is MNHEY, CDR2 SVGAGI. CDR3 length: 16 amino acids. V was pared by 2 bases and J by 2 bases, with 4 bases of the junction left unmatched. The CDR3 loop reads CASSYISGSPYNEQFF. CDR3 nucleotides: TGTGCCAGCAGTTACATTAGCGGGAGTCCCTACAATGAGCAGTTCTTC.

This clone was seen a few times. The J gene is TRBJ1-1, the V gene TRBV4-1; maybe TRBD1 (5 bases). V was clipped by 0 bases and J by 3 bases, with 11 bases between them. CDR1 is MGHRA, CDR2 YSYEKL, per germline. The CDR3 has 15 residues. The CDR3 region has the DNA TGCGCCAGCAGCCAAGAATCGACAGTCCACACTGAAGCTTTCTTT. Encoded protein: CASSQESTVHTEAFF.